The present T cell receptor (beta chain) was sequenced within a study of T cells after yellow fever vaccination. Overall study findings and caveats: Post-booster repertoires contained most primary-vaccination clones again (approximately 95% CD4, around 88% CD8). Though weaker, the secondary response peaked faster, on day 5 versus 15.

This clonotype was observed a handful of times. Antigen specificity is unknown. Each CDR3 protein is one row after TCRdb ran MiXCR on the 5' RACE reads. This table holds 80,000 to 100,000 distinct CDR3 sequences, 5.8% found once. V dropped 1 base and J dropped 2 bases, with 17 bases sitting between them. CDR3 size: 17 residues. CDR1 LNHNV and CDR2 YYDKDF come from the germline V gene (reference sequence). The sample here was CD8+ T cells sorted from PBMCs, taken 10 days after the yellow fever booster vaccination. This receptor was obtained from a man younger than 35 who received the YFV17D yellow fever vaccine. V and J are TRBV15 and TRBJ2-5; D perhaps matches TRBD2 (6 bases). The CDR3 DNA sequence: TGTGCCACCAGCAGAGTGGAGGGAGCCCTTGGACAAGAGACCCAGTACTTC. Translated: CATSRVEGALGQETQYF.